This T cell receptor (beta chain) is from a study of T-cell reconstitution after alpha-beta-depleted transplantation in children. Researchers prepared the TCRbeta library using unique molecular identifiers, the study reports. MiXCR, run by TCRdb on the PCR reads, gives a single entry per CDR3 protein. The table records fewer than 1 million distinct CDR3 sequences, roughly 15% of them present only once. Trimming cost V 3 bases and J 8 bases, with 15 bases left between them. CDR3 size: 14 residues. The germline gives CDR1 SGDLS, CDR2 YYNGEE. The sample holds a few counts of this clonotype. Its specificity is not known. Study-wide results and limits: Surviving recipient T cells and thymic progenitors produced the high day-60 TCRbeta diversity seen in some patients. Fresh T-cell production supplied most of the T-cell counts and diversity seen one year after transplant. Expanded graft clones, several hundred of them, were reportedly the source of alpha-beta T cells about two months after transplant.

This specimen was PBMCs, mostly from graft donor cells, taken 360 days after TCRalphabeta/CD19-depleted stem cell transplant. The receptor was derived from a male patient younger than 18 who had a stem cell transplant for acute lymphoblastic leukemia, so the T cells may come from the graft donor. The rearrangement links TRBV9 to TRBJ2-1, with D possibly TRBD2 on 5 matching bases. This CDR3 is CASSEEGTRDEQFF. For the CDR3, the DNA is TGTGCCAGCAGCGAAGAGGGAACGCGAGATGAGCAGTTCTTC. Based on the CDR3 plus reference TRBV9 and TRBJ2-1, the full variable domain is DSGVTQTPKHLITATGQRVTLRCSPRSGDLSVYWYQQSLDQGLQFLIQYYNGEERAKGNILERFSAQQFPDLHSELNLSSLELGDSALYFCASSEEGTRDEQFFGPGTRLTVL.